Each of the 8 T cell receptor beta chains below was sequenced from the same sample in a study of identifying expanded T cells in peripheral blood. Sequencing was performed with immunoSEQ multiplex PCR; in TCRdb, only in-frame clones are kept and a portion is missing. The sample holds approximately 90,000 clones, around nine tenths seen once. The sequenced sample was blood. All receptors derive from a person aged 18-70 years in good health.

The rearrangement links TRBV7-3 to TRBJ2-7, with D possibly matching TRBD1 (5 bases). The CDR3 sequence is 14 residues long. V lost 2 bases to trimming and J lost 4 bases, with 12 bases between them. The germline CDR1 and CDR2 sequences are SGHTA and FQGTGA. The CDR3 is CASSLGRAPYEQYF. In DNA form, the CDR3 reads TGTGCCAGCAGCTTAGGCAGGGCTCCTTACGAGCAGTACTTC.

Concerning this clone itself: This sample includes further DNA sequences coding for the same CDR3. The chain links TRBV27 to TRBJ1-5; D unresolved. CDR3 size: 12 residues. Deletions cut 3 bases from V and 4 bases from J, with 4 bases between. CDR1 MNHEY and CDR2 SMNVEV come from the germline V gene (reference sequence). CDR3 nucleotides: TGTGCCAGCAGTTTGGGAAATCAGCCCCAGCATTTT. Its protein is CASSLGNQPQHF.

The rearrangement uses TRBV11-2 and TRBJ2-3; 11 bases map to TRBD2. Looked up from germline, CDR1 is SGHAT and CDR2 is FQNNGV. This CDR3 comprises 15 residues. Losses at the gene ends were 6 bases for V and 6 bases for J; bases not matched to a gene: 8. CDR3 DNA: TGTGCCAGCAGATACCTACTAGCGGGGGAGGATACGCAGTATTTT. Encoded protein: CASRYLLAGEDTQYF.

The sample holds one count of this clone. The chain has TRBV2 and TRBJ2-7; perhaps TRBD2 as D (5 bases). V was trimmed by 4 bases and J by 4 bases, leaving 8 bases between them. CDR1 and CDR2 from the germline V gene are SNHLY and FYNNEI. The CDR3 runs 12 residues. The CDR3 is CASSGAGYEQYF. The CDR3 DNA follows: TGTGCCAGCAGTGGGGCGGGTTACGAGCAGTACTTC.

CDR3 loop: CASSQRPLRGGYTF. Here the CDR3 DNA reads TGTGCCAGCAGTCAGAGGCCTCTCAGGGGAGGCTACACCTTC. V is TRBV28 and J is TRBJ1-2; D perhaps matches TRBD1 (6 bases). Germline CDR1 MDHEN, CDR2 SYDVKM. The CDR3 is 14 amino acids. The V gene lost 5 bases and the J gene lost 8 bases, with 18 bases spanning the gap.

This clone was detected once. This rearrangement joins TRBV27 to TRBJ2-4; no clear D. V was shortened by 6 bases and J by 0 bases, with 9 bases between the two germline ends. Germline V gene lookup returns CDR1 MNHEY and CDR2 SMNVEV (reference sequence). The CDR3 loop spans 14 amino acids. As DNA, the CDR3 is TGTGCCAGCAGAGGTACCCTAGCCAAAAACATTCAGTACTTC. Translation gives CASRGTLAKNIQYF.

The V gene is TRBV7-2, the J gene TRBJ2-2; 7 bases match TRBD1. V gave up 7 bases and J gave up 7 bases; unmatched junction bases: 9. This CDR3 region has 14 residues. CDR1 and CDR2 from the germline V gene are SGHTA and FQGNSA. DNA for the CDR3: TGTGCCAGCACCTCGGACAGGACGGGCGGGGAGCTGTTTTTT. Translation: CASTSDRTGGELFF.

This chain joins TRBV7-9 and TRBJ2-7; D unresolved. Per the germline V gene, CDR1 is SEHNR and CDR2 is FQNEAQ (reference sequence). The CDR3 length is 12 residues. Trimming took 3 bases from V and 3 from J, leaving 6 bases between them. For the CDR3, the DNA is TGTGCCAGCAGCTTGAAGGTCTACGAGCAGTACTTC. Its protein is CASSLKVYEQYF.